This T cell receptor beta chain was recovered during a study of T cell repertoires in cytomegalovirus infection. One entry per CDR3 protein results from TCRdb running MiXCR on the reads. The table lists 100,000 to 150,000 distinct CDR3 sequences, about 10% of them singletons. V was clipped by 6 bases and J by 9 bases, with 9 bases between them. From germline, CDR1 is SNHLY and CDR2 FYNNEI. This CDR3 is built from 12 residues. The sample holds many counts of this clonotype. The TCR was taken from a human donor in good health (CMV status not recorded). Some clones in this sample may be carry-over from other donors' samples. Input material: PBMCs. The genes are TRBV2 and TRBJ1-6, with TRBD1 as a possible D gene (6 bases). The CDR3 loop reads CASSPDSSPLHF. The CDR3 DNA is TGTGCCAGCAGCCCGGACAGTTCACCCCTCCACTTT. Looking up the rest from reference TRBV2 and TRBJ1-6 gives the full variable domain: EPEVTQTPSHQVTQMGQEVILRCVPISNHLYFYWYRQILGQKVEFLVSFYNNEISEKSEIFDDQFSVERPDGSNFTLKIRSTKLEDSAMYFCASSPDSSPLHFGNGTRLTVT.